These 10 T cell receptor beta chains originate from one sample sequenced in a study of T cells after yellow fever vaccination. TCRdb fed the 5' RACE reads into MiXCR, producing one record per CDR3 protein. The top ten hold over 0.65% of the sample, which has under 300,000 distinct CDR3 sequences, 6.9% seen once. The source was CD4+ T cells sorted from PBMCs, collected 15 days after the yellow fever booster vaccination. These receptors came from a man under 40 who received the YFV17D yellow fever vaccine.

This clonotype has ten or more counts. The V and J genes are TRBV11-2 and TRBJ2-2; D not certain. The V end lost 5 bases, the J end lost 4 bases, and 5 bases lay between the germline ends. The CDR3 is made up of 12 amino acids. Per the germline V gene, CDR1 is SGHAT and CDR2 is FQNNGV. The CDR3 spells CASSHSTGELFF. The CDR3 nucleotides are TGTGCCAGCAGCCATAGCACCGGGGAGCTGTTTTTT.

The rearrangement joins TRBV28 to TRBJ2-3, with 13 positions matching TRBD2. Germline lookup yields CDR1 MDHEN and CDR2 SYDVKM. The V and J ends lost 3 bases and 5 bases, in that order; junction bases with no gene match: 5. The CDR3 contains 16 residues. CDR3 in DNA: TGTGCCAGCAGTTTCGGACTAGCGGGAGCACGAGATACGCAGTATTTT. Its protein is CASSFGLAGARDTQYF.

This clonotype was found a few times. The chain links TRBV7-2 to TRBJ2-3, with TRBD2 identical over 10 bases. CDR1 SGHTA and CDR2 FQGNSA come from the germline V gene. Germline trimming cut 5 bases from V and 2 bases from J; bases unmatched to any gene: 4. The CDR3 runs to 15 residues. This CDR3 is CASSPSGRATDTQYF. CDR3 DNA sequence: TGTGCCAGCAGCCCAAGCGGGAGGGCCACAGATACGCAGTATTTT.

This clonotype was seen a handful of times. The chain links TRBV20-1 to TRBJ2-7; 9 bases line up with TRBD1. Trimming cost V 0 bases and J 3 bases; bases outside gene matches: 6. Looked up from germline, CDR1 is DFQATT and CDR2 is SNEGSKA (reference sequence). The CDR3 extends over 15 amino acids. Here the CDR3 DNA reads TGCAGTGCTAGAGATAGGGACAGGGCTTTCTACGAGCAGTACTTC. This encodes CSARDRDRAFYEQYF.

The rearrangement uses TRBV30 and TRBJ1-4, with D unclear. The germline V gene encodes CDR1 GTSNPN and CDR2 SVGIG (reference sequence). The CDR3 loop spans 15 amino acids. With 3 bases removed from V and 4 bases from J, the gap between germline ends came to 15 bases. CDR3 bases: TGTGCCTGGAGGTCTCCGGGAACAGTTAATGAAAAACTGTTTTTT. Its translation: CAWRSPGTVNEKLFF.

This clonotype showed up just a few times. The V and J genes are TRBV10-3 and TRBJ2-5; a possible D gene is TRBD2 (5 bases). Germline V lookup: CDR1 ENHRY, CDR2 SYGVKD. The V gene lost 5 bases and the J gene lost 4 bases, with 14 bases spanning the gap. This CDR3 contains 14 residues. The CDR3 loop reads CAISQRVGAETQYF. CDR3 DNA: TGTGCCATCAGTCAGAGGGTTGGTGCAGAGACCCAGTACTTC.

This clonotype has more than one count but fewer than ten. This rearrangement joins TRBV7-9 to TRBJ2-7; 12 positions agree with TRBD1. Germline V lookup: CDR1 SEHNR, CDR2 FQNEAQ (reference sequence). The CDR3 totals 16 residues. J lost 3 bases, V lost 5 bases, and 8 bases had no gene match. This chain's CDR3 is CASSGTRDRGHYEQYF. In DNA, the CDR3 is TGTGCCAGCAGCGGAACCCGGGACAGGGGGCACTACGAGCAGTACTTC.

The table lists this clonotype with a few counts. The CDR3 DNA reads TGTGCCAGCAGTACAGGGGGCAAAGGCTATGGCTACACCTTC. Its protein product is CASSTGGKGYGYTF. The chain links TRBV12-3 or TRBV12-4 to TRBJ1-2; TRBD1 aligns across 9 bases. With 5 bases clipped from V and 4 bases from J, the junction kept 5 bases outside the gene matches. The CDR3 consists of 14 residues.

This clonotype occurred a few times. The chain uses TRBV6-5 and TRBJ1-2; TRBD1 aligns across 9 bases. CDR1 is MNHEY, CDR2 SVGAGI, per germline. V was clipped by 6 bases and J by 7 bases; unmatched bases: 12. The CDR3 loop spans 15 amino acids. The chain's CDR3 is CASSHPGTGFVGYTF. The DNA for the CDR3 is TGTGCCAGCAGCCACCCCGGGACAGGGTTTGTTGGCTACACCTTC.

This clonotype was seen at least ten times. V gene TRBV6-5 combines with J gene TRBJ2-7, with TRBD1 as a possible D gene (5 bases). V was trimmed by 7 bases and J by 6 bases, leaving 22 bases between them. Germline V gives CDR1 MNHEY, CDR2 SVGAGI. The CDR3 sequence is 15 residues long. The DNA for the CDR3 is TGTGCCAGCACCAACTCAGGGTCCCTCCGCGGCGAGCAGTACTTC. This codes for CASTNSGSLRGEQYF.